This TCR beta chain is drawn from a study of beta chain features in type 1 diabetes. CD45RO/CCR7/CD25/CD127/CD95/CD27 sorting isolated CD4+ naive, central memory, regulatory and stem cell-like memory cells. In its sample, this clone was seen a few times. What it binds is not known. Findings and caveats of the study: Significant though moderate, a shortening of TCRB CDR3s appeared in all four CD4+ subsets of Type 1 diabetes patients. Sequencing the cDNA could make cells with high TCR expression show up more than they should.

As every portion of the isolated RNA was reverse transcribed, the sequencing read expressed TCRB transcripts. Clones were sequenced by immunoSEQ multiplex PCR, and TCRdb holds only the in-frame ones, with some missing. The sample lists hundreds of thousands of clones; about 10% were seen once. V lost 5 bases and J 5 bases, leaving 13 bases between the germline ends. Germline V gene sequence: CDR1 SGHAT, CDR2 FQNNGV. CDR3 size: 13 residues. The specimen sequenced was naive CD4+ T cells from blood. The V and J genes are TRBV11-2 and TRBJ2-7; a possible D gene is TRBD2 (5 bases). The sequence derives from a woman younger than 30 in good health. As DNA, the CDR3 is TGTGCCAGCAGCCCGGAGGCATGGAACGAGCAGTACTTC. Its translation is CASSPEAWNEQYF. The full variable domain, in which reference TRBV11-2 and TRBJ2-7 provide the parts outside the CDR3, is EAGVAQSPRYKIIEKRQSVAFWCNPISGHATLYWYQQILGQGPKLLIQFQNNGVVDDSQLPKDRFSAERLKGVDSTLKIQPAKLEDSAVYLCASSPEAWNEQYFGPGTRLTVT.